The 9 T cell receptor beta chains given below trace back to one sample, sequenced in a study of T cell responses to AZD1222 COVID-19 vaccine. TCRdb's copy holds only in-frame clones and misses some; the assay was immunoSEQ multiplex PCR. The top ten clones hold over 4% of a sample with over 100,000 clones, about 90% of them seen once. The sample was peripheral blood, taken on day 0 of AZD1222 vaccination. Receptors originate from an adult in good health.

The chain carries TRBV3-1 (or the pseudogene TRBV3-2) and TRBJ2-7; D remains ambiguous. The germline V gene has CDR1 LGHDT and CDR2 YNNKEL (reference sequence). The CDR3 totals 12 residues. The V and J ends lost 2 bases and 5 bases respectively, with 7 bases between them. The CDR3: CASSQKGNEQYF. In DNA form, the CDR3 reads TGTGCCAGCAGCCAAAAGGGTAACGAGCAGTACTTC.

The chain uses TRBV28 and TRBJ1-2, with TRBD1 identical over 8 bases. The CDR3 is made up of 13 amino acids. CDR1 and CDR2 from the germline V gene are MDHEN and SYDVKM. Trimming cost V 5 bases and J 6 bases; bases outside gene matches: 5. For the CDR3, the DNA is TGTGCCAGCAGTCTGGACAGGGAAGATGGCTACACCTTC. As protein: CASSLDREDGYTF.

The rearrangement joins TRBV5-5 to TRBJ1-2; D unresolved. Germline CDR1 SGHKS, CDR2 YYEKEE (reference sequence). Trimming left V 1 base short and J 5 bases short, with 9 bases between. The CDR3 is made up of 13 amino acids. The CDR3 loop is CASSLRDTYGYTF. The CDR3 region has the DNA TGTGCCAGCAGCTTGCGGGATACTTATGGCTACACCTTC.

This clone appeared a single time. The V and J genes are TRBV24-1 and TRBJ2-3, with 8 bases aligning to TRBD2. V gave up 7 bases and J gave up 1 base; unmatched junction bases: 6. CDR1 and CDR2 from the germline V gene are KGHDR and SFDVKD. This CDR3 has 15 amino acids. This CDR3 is CATSGSGKGTDTQYF. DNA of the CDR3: TGTGCCACCAGCGGTAGCGGGAAGGGCACAGATACGCAGTATTTT.

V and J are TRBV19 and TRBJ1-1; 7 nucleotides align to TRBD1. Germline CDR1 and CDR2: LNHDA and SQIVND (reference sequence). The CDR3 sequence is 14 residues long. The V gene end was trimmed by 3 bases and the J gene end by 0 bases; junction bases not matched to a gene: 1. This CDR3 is CASSMGQMNTEAFF. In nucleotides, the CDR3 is TGTGCCAGTAGTATGGGACAGATGAACACTGAAGCTTTCTTT.

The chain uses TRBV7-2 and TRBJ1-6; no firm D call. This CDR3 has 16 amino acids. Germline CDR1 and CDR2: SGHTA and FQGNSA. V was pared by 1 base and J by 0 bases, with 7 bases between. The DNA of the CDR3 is TGTGCCAGCAGCTTAGTACCGGGCTCCTATAATTCACCCCTCCACTTT. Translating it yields CASSLVPGSYNSPLHF.

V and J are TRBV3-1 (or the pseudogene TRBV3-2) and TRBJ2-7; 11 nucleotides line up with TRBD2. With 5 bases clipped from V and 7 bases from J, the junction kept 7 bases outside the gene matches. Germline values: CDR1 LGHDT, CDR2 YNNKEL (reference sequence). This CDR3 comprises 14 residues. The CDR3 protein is CASSTIAGGREQYF. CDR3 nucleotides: TGTGCCAGCAGCACCATAGCGGGGGGGCGGGAGCAGTACTTC.

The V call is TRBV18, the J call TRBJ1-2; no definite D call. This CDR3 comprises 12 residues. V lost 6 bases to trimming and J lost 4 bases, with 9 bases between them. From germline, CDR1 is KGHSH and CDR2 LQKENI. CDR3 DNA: TGTGCCAGCTCGGCCGGGAGCTATGGCTACACCTTC. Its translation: CASSAGSYGYTF.

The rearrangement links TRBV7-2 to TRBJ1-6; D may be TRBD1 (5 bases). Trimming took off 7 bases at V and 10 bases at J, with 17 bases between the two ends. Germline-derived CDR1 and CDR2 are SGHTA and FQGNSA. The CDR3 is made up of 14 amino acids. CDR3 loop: CASTLWEGRSPLHF. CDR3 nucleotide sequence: TGTGCCAGCACCCTATGGGAGGGGCGATCACCCCTCCACTTT.